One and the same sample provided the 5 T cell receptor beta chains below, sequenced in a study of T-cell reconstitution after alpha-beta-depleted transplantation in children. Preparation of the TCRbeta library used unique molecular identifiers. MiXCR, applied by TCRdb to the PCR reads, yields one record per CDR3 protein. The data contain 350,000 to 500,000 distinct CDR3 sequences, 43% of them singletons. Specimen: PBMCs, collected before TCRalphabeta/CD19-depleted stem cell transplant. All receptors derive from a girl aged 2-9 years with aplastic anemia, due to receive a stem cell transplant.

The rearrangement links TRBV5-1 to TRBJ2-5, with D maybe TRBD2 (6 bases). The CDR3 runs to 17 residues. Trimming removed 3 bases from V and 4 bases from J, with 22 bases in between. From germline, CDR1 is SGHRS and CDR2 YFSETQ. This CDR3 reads CASSWTMDGGGGETQYF. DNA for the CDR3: TGCGCCAGCAGCTGGACCATGGACGGGGGAGGAGGAGAGACCCAGTACTTC.

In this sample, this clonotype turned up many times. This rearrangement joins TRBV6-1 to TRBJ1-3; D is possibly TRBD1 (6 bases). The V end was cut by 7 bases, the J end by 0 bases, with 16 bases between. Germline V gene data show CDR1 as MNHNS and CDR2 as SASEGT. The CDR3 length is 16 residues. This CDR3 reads CASTDPRTDSGNTIYF. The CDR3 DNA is TGTGCCAGCACGGACCCGAGGACAGACTCTGGAAACACCATATATTTT.

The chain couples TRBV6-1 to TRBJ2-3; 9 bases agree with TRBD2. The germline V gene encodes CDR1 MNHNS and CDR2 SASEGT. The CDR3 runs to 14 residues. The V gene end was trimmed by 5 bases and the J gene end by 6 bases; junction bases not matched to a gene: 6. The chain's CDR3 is CASSPSGIWDTQYF. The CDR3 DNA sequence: TGTGCCAGCAGTCCTAGCGGGATCTGGGATACGCAGTATTTT.

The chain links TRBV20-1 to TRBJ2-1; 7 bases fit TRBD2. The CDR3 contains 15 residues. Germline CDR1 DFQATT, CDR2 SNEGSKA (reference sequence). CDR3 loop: CSVGTNGSIYNEQFF. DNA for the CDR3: TGCAGCGTCGGGACTAACGGGAGTATCTACAATGAGCAGTTCTTC.

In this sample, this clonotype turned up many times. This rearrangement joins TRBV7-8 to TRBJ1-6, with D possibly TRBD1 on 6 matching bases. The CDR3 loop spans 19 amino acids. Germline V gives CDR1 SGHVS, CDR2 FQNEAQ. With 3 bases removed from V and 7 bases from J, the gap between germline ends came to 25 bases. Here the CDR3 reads CASSFGQLQQPRRNSPLHF. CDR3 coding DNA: TGTGCCAGCAGCTTTGGACAGCTCCAACAGCCCCGGCGGAATTCACCCCTCCACTTT.